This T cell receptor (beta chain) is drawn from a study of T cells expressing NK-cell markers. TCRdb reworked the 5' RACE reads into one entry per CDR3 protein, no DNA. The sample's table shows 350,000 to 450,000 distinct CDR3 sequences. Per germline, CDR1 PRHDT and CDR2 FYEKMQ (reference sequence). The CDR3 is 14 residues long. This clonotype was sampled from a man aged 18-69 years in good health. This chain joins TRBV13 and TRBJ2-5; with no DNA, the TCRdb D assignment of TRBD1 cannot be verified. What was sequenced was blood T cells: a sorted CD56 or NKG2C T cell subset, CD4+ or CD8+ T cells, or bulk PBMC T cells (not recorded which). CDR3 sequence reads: CASSLAGTRTTQYF.